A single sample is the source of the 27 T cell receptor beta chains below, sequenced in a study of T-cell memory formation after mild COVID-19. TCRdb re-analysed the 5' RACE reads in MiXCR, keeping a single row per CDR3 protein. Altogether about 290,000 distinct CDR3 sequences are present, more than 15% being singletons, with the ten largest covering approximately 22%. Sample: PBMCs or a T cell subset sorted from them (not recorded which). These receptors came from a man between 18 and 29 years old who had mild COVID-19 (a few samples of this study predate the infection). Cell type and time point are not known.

The CDR3 is CASSVASMETQYF. For the CDR3, the DNA is TGTGCCAGCAGCGTAGCCAGTATGGAGACCCAGTACTTC. The rearrangement joins TRBV9 to TRBJ2-5; no clear D. The CDR3 runs to 13 residues. V shed 0 bases and J shed 5 bases, with 8 bases lying between them. The germline V gene encodes CDR1 SGDLS and CDR2 YYNGEE.

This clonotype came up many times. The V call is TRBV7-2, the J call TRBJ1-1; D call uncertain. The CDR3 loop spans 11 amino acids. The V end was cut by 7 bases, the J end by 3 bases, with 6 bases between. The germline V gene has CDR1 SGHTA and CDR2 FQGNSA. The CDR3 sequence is CASTRDTEAFF. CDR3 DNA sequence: TGTGCCAGCACCCGGGACACTGAAGCTTTCTTT.

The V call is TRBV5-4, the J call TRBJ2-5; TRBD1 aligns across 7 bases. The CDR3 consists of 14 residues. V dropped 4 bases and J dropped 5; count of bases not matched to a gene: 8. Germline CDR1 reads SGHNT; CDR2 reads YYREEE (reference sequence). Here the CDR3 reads CASSHRGSPETQYF. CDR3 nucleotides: TGTGCCAGCAGCCACAGGGGATCCCCGGAGACCCAGTACTTC.

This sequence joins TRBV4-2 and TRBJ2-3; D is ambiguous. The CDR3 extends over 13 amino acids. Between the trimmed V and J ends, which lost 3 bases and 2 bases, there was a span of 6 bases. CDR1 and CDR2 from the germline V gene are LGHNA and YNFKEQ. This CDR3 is CASSHRYTDTQYF. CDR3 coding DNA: TGTGCCAGCAGCCACAGATACACAGATACGCAGTATTTT.

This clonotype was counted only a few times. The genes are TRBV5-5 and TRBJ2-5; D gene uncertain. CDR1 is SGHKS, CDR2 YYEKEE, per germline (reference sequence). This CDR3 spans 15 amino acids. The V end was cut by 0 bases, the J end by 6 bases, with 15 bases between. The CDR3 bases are TGTGCCAGCAGCTTGGGACCTACGGGTAGTAAGACCCAGTACTTC. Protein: CASSLGPTGSKTQYF.

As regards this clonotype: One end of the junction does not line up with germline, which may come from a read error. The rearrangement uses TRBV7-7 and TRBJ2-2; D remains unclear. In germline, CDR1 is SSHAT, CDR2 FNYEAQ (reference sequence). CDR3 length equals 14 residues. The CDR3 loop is CASSLQPDTGELFF. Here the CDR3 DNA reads TGTGCTAGCAGCTTACAACCGGACACCGGGGAGCTGTTTTTT.

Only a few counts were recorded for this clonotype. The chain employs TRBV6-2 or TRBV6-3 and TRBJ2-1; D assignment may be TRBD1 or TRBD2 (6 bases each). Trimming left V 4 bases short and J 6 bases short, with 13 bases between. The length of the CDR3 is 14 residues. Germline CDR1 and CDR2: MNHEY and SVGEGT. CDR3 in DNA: TGTGCCAGCAGTTTGGGGGGCCAGGCCAATGAGCAGTTCTTC. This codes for CASSLGGQANEQFF.

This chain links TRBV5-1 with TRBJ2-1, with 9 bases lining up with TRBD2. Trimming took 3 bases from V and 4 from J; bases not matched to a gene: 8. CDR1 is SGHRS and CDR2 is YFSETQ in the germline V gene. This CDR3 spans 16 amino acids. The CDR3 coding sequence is TGCGCCAGCAGCTCCTCAGCGGGGGGTCTGTACAATGAGCAGTTCTTC. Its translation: CASSSSAGGLYNEQFF.

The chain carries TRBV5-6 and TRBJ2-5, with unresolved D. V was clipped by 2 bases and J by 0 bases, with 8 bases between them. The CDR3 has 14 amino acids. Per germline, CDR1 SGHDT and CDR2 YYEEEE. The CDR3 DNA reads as TGTGCCAGCAGCTTACCTGGGTACCAAGAGACCCAGTACTTC. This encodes CASSLPGYQETQYF.

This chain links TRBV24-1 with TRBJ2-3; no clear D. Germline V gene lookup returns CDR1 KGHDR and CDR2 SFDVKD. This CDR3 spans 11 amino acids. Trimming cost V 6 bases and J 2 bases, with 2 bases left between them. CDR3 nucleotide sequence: TGTGCCACCAGTACCACAGATACGCAGTATTTT. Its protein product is CATSTTDTQYF.

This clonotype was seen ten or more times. The CDR3 region is CASRVAGNGYTF. In DNA form, the CDR3 reads TGTGCCAGCAGGGTTGCAGGGAACGGCTACACCTTC. The rearrangement joins TRBV7-9 to TRBJ1-2; D is perhaps TRBD1 (5 bases). Germline CDR1 reads SEHNR; CDR2 reads FQNEAQ (reference sequence). The CDR3 sequence is 12 residues long. V was clipped by 6 bases and J by 8 bases, with 13 bases between them.

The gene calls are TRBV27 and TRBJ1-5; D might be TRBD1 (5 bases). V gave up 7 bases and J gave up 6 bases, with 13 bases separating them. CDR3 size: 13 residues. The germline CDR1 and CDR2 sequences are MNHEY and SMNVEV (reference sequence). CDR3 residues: CASTAGIFQPQHF. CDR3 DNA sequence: TGTGCCAGCACTGCAGGGATATTTCAGCCCCAGCATTTT.

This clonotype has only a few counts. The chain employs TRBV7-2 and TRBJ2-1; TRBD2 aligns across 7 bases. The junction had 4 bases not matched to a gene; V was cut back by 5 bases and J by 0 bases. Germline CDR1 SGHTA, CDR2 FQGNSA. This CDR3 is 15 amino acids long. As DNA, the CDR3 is TGTGCCAGCAGCGCACGGACTAGCTCCTACAATGAGCAGTTCTTC. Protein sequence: CASSARTSSYNEQFF. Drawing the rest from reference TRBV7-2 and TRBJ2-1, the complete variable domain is GAGVSQSPSNKVTEKGKDVELRCDPISGHTALYWYRQSLGQGLEFLIYFQGNSAPDKSGLPSDRFSAERTGGSVSTLTIQRTQQEDSAVYLCASSARTSSYNEQFFGPGTRLTVL.

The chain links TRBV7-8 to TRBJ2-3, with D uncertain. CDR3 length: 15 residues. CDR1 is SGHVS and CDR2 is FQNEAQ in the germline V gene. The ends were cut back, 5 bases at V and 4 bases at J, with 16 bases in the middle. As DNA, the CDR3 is TGTGCCAGCAGCCCCAAGAGGTTGCCCGCAGATACGCAGTATTTT. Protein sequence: CASSPKRLPADTQYF. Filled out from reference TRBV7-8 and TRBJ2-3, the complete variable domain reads GAGVSQSPRYKVAKRGQDVALRCDPISGHVSLFWYQQALGQGPEFLTYFQNEAQLDKSGLPSDRFFAERPEGSVSTLKIQRTQQEDSAVYLCASSPKRLPADTQYFGPGTRLTVL.

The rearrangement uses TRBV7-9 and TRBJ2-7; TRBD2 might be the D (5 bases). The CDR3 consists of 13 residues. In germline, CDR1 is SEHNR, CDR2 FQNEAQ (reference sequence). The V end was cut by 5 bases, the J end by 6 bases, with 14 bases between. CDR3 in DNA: TGTGCCAGCAGCCGCGCGTCGAGCGGCGAGCAGTACTTC. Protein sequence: CASSRASSGEQYF.

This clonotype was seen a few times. The CDR3 is CASVPTGSSYEQYF. The CDR3 DNA is TGTGCCAGCGTGCCCACAGGAAGCAGTTACGAGCAGTACTTC. This chain links TRBV2 with TRBJ2-7; tentative D call: TRBD1 (5 bases). CDR1 is SNHLY and CDR2 is FYNNEI in the germline V gene. The CDR3 length is 14 residues. V lost 8 bases, J lost 4 bases, and 18 bases lay in between.

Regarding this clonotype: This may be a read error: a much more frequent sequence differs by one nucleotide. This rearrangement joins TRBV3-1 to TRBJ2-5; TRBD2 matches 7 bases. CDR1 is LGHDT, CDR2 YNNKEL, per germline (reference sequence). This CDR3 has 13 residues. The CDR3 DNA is TGTGCCAGCAGCCCCACCGGGGAGGGGACCCAGTCCTTC. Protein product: CASSPTGEGTQSF.

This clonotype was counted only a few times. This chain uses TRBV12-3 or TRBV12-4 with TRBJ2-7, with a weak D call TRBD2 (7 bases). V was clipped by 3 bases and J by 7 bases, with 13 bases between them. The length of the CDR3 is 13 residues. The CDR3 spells CASSFGGRGEQYF. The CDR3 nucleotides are TGTGCCAGCAGTTTCGGGGGGCGAGGGGAGCAGTACTTC.

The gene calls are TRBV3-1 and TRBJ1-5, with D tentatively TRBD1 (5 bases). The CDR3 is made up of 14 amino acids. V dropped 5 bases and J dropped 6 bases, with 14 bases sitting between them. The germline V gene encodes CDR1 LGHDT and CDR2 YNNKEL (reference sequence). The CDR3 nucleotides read TGTGCCAGCAGCTCCTCGGGGGGGACTCAGCCCCAGCATTTT. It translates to CASSSSGGTQPQHF.

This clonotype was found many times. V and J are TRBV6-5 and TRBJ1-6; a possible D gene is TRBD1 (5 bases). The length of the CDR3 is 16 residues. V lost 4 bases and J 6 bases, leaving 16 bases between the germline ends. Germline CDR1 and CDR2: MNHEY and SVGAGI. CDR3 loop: CASSSRAGSGNSPLHF. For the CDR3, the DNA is TGTGCCAGCAGTTCGAGGGCAGGGTCCGGTAATTCACCCCTCCACTTT.

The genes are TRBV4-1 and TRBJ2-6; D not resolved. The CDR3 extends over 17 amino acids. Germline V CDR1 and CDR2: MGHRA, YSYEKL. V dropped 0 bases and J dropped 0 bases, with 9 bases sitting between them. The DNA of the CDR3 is TGCGCCAGCAGCCAAGATAGCCATCCCTCTGGGGCCAACGTCCTGACTTTC. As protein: CASSQDSHPSGANVLTF.

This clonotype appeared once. The CDR3 region is CSARGGATNYGYTF. In DNA, the CDR3 is TGCAGTGCGCGGGGTGGGGCCACTAACTATGGCTACACCTTC. The chain recombines TRBV20-1 with TRBJ1-2, with a weak D call TRBD1 (5 bases). Germline V lookup: CDR1 DFQATT, CDR2 SNEGSKA (reference sequence). V lost 6 bases and J lost 0, with 14 bases in between. The CDR3 covers 14 residues.

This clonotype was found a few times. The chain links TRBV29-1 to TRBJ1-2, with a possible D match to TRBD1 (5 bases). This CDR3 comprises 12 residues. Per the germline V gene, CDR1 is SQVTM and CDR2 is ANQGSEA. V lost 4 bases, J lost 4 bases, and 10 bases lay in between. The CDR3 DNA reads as TGCAGCGTTGCCGGGACGGCCTATGGCTACACCTTC. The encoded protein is CSVAGTAYGYTF.

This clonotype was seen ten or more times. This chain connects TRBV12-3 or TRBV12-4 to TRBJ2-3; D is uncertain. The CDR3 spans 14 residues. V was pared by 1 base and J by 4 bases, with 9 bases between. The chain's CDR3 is CASSLGNSADTQYF. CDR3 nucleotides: TGTGCCAGCAGTTTAGGGAATTCGGCAGATACGCAGTATTTT.

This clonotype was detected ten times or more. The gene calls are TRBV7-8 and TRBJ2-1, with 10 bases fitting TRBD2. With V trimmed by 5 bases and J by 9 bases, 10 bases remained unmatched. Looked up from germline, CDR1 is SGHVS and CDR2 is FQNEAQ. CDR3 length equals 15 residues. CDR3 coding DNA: TGTGCCAGCAGCGCTTCAGGACTAGCGGACGGTGAGCAGTTCTTC. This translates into CASSASGLADGEQFF. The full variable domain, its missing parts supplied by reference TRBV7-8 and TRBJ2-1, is GAGVSQSPRYKVAKRGQDVALRCDPISGHVSLFWYQQALGQGPEFLTYFQNEAQLDKSGLPSDRFFAERPEGSVSTLKIQRTQQEDSAVYLCASSASGLADGEQFFGPGTRLTVL.

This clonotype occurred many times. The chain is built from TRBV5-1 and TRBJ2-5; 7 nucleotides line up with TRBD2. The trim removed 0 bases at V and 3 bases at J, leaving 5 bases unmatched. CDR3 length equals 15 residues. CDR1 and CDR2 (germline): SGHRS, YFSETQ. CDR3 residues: CASSLEGLAEETQYF. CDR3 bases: TGCGCCAGCAGCTTGGAGGGTCTAGCGGAAGAGACCCAGTACTTC.

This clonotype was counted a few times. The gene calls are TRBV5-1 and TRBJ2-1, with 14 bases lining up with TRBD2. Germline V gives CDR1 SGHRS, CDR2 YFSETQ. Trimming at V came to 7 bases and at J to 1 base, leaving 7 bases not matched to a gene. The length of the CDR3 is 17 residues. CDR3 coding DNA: TGCGCCAGCTTTGGGGGACTAGCGGGGGATTCCTACAATGAGCAGTTCTTC. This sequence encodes CASFGGLAGDSYNEQFF.